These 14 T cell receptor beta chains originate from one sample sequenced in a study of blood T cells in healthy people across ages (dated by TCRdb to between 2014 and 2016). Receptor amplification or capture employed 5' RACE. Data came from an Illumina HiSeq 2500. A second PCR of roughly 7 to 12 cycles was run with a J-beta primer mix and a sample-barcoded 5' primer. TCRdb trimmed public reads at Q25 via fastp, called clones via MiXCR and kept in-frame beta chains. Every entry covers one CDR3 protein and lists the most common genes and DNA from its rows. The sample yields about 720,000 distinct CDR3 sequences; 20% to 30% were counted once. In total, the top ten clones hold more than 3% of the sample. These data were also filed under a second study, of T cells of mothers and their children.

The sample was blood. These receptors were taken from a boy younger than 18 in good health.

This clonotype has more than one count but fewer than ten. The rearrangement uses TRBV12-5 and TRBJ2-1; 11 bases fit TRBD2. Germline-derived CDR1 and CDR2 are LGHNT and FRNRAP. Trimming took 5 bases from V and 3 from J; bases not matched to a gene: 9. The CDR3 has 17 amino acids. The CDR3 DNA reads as TGTGCTAGTGGTGTAAATCCGGGACTAGCGGTCTACAATGAGCAGTTCTTC. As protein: CASGVNPGLAVYNEQFF.

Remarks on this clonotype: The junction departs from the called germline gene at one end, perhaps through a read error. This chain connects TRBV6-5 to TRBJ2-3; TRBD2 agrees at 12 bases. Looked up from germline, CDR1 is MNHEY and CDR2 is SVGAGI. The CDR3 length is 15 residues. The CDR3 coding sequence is TGTGCCAGCAGACAAGGACTAGCGGGGACGGATATGCAGTATTTT. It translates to CASRQGLAGTDMQYF.

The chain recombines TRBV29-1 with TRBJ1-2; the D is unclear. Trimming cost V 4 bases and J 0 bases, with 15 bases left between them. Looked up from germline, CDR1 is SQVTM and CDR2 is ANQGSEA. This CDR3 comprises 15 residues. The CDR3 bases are TGCAGCGTTGCACCCGAGCGGGAAGCTAACTATGGCTACACCTTC. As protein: CSVAPEREANYGYTF. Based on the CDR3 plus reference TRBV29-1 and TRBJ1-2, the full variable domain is SAVISQKPSRDICQRGTSLTIQCQVDSQVTMMFWYRQQPGQSLTLIATANQGSEATYESGFVIDKFPISRPNLTFSTLTVSNMSPEDSSIYLCSVAPEREANYGYTFGSGTRLTVV.

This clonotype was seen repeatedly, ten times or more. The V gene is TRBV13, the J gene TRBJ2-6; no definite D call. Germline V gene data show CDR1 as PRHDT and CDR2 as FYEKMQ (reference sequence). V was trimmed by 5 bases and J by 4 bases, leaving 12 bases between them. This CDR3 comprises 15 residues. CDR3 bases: TGTGCCAGCAGCATCCGCCAATCGGGGGCCAACGTCCTGACTTTC. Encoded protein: CASSIRQSGANVLTF. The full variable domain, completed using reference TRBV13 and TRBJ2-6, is AAGVIQSPRHLIKEKRETATLKCYPIPRHDTVYWYQQGPGQDPQFLISFYEKMQSDKGSIPDRFSAQQFSDYHSELNMSSLELGDSALYFCASSIRQSGANVLTFGAGSRLTVL.

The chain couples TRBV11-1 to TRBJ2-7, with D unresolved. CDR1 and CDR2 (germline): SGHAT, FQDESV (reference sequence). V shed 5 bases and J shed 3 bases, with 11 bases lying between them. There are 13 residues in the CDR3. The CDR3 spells CASSQLGYYEQYF. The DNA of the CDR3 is TGTGCCAGCAGCCAACTGGGCTACTACGAGCAGTACTTC.

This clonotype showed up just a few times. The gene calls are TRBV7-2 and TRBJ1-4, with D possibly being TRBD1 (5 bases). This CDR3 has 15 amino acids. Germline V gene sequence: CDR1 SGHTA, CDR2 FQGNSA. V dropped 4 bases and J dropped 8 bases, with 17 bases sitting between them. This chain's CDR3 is CASSSDAGHGEKLFF. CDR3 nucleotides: TGTGCCAGCAGCTCCGACGCGGGGCATGGGGAAAAACTGTTTTTT. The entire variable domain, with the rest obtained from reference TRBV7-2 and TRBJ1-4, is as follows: GAGVSQSPSNKVTEKGKDVELRCDPISGHTALYWYRQSLGQGLEFLIYFQGNSAPDKSGLPSDRFSAERTGGSVSTLTIQRTQQEDSAVYLCASSSDAGHGEKLFFGSGTQLSVL.

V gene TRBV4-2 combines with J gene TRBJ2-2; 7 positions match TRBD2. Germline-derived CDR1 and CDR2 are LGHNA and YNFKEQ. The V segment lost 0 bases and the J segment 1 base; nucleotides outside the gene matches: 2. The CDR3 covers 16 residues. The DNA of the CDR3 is TGTGCCAGCAGCCAAGACGAGCGGGGGAACACCGGGGAGCTGTTTTTT. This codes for CASSQDERGNTGELFF.

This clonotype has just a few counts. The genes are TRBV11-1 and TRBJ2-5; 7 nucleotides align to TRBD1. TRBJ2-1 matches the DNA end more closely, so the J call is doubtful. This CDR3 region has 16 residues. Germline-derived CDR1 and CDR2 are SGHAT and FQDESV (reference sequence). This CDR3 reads CASSLVLGGDHNEQFF. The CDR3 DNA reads TGTGCCAGCAGCTTAGTATTAGGGGGCGACCACAATGAGCAGTTCTTC.

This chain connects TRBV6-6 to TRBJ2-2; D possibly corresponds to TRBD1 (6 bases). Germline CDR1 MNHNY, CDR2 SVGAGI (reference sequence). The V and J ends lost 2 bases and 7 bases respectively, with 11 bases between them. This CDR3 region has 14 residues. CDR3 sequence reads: CASSYPARGGELFF. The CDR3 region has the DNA TGTGCCAGCAGTTACCCGGCCAGGGGCGGGGAGCTGTTTTTT.

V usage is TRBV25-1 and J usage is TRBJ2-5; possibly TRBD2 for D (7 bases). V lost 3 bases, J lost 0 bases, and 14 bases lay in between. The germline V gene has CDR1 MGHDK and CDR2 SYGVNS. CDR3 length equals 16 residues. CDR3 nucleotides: TGTGCCAGCAGTGACCCTCGGGGGGCGTACCAAGAGACCCAGTACTTC. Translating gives CASSDPRGAYQETQYF. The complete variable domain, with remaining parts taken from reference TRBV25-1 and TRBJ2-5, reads EADIYQTPRYLVIGTGKKITLECSQTMGHDKMYWYQQDPGMELHLIHYSYGVNSTEKGDLSSESTVSRIRTEHFPLTLESARPSHTSQYLCASSDPRGAYQETQYFGPGTRLLVL.

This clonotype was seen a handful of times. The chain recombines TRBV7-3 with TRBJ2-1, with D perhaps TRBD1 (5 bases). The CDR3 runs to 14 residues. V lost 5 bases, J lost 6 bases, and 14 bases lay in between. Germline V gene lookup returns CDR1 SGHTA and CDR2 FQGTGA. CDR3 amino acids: CASSPTPRVNEQFF. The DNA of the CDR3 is TGTGCCAGCAGCCCCACCCCCAGGGTCAATGAGCAGTTCTTC.

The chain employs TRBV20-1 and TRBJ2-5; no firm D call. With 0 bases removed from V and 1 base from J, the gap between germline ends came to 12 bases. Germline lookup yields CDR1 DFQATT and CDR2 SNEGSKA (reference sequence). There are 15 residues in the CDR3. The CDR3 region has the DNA TGCAGTGCTAGAGATTCCGGGTCGGCCCAAGAGACCCAGTACTTC. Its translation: CSARDSGSAQETQYF.

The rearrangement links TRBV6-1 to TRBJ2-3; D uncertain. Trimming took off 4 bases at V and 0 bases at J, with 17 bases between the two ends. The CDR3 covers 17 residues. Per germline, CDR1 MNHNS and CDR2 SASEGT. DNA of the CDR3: TGTGCCAGCAGTGCTTATTCAATGGGATCTAGCACAGATACGCAGTATTTT. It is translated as CASSAYSMGSSTDTQYF.

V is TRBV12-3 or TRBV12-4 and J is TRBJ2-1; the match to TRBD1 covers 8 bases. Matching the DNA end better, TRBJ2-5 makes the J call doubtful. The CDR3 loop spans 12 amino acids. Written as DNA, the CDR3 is TGTGCCAGCAGGGGACAGGACCCGACCCAGTACTTC. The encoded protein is CASRGQDPTQYF.